The 12 T cell receptor beta chains reported below all come from one sample, sequenced in a study of T cell repertoires in cytomegalovirus infection (dated by TCRdb to about 2019). The instrument was an Illumina HiSeq 1500. The public reads were quality trimmed at Q25 with fastp and then assembled into clones with MiXCR by TCRdb, keeping productive beta chains. Rows matching on CDR3 protein sequence are summarized as one entry with the most common DNA and genes. This sample has around 200,000 distinct CDR3 sequences in its table, and roughly 15% of those were observed once. The top ten clones comprise about 25% of the sample. The sample taken for sequencing was CD8+ T cells from PBMCs. The receptors were sampled from a human donor in good health (CMV status not recorded). Some clones in this sample may be carry-over from other donors' samples.

The chain uses TRBV10-3 and TRBJ2-7, with 8 bases that match TRBD1. J lost 0 bases, V lost 2 bases, and 3 bases had no gene match. The germline CDR1 and CDR2 sequences are ENHRY and SYGVKD. This CDR3 contains 15 residues. The CDR3 sequence is CAISEGTGSSYEQYF. The CDR3, as DNA: TGTGCCATCAGTGAGGGGACAGGCAGCTCCTACGAGCAGTACTTC.

This clonotype was observed at least ten times. The rearrangement links TRBV7-6 to TRBJ2-1, with a weak D call TRBD1 (6 bases). The CDR3 contains 13 residues. Trimming removed 6 bases from V and 5 bases from J, with 11 bases in between. Germline CDR1 is SGHVS and CDR2 is FNYEAQ. The CDR3 DNA is TGTGCCAGCAGACACAGGGAGAACAATGAGCAGTTCTTC. This gives the protein CASRHRENNEQFF.

This clonotype was picked up a small number of times. The V and J genes are TRBV5-1 and TRBJ2-7, with 8 bases that match TRBD1. With V trimmed by 5 bases and J by 5 bases, 3 bases remained unmatched. Germline loops: CDR1 SGHRS, CDR2 YFSETQ. The length of the CDR3 is 12 residues. This CDR3 reads CASRATGDEQYF. DNA for the CDR3: TGCGCCAGCAGGGCGACAGGGGACGAGCAGTACTTC.

The chain links TRBV6-6 to TRBJ2-3; 12 nucleotides agree with TRBD2. CDR1 is MNHNY, CDR2 SVGAGI, per germline (reference sequence). The CDR3 has 16 amino acids. With V trimmed by 4 bases and J by 3 bases, 5 bases remained unmatched. CDR3 nucleotides: TGTGCCAGCAGTTCCCTAGGACTAGCGGGGACAGATACGCAGTATTTT. Its protein product is CASSSLGLAGTDTQYF.

This clonotype has at least ten counts. J is TRBJ1-2 and V is TRBV7-2; D uncertain. The CDR3 length is 15 residues. V was cut by 5 bases and J by 0 bases, with 13 bases left in between. Germline CDR1 is SGHTA and CDR2 is FQGNSA. CDR3 nucleotide sequence: TGTGCCAGCAGCCCCTCCCGGGCTCCTAACTATGGCTACACCTTC. It yields the protein CASSPSRAPNYGYTF.

This clonotype occurred many times. The V gene is TRBV7-2, the J gene TRBJ1-2; no firm D call. Trimming cost V 4 bases and J 0 bases, with 12 bases left between them. CDR1 and CDR2 (germline): SGHTA, FQGNSA. The CDR3 has 15 amino acids. This CDR3 reads CASSSDGIANYGYTF. For the CDR3, the DNA is TGTGCCAGCAGCTCAGACGGCATTGCTAACTATGGCTACACCTTC.

This clonotype was found many times. This chain links TRBV7-3 with TRBJ2-2; no firm D call. The germline CDR1 and CDR2 sequences are SGHTA and FQGTGA. With 3 bases removed from V and 8 bases from J, the gap between germline ends came to 7 bases. The length of the CDR3 is 12 residues. The CDR3 region is CASSFTGGELFF. The CDR3 region has the DNA TGTGCCAGCAGCTTTACGGGTGGGGAGCTGTTTTTT. The full variable domain, completed using reference TRBV7-3 and TRBJ2-2, is GAGVSQTPSNKVTEKGKYVELRCDPISGHTALYWYRQSLGQGPEFLIYFQGTGAADDSGLPNDRFFAVRPEGSVSTLKIQRTERGDSAVYLCASSFTGGELFFGEGSRLTVL.

The table lists this clonotype with a few counts. V gene TRBV7-9 combines with J gene TRBJ2-1; D gene uncertain. V dropped 1 base and J dropped 8 bases, with 12 bases sitting between them. The CDR3 is 14 amino acids. CDR1 is SEHNR and CDR2 is FQNEAQ in the germline V gene (reference sequence). The CDR3 spells CASSLVNPVDEQFF. CDR3 nucleotide sequence: TGTGCCAGCAGCTTAGTAAACCCCGTCGATGAGCAGTTCTTC.

The sample holds a few counts of this clonotype. The CDR3 nucleotides read TGTGCCAGCAGCGACCCGGGACAGGGGGCAGTCTACAATGAGCAGTTCTTC. This sequence encodes CASSDPGQGAVYNEQFF. The J gene is TRBJ2-1, the V gene TRBV9; the match to TRBD1 covers 12 bases. The length of the CDR3 is 17 residues. CDR1 SGDLS and CDR2 YYNGEE come from the germline V gene. V was pared by 3 bases and J by 3 bases, with 7 bases of the junction left unmatched.

Many counts were recorded for this clonotype. The rearrangement links TRBV7-9 to TRBJ1-2, with D tentatively TRBD1 (5 bases). The CDR3 contains 15 residues. Per germline, CDR1 SEHNR and CDR2 FQNEAQ (reference sequence). The V and J ends lost 5 bases and 7 bases respectively, with 20 bases between them. CDR3 protein: CASSEAWARGLGYTF. The CDR3 DNA is TGTGCCAGCAGCGAGGCCTGGGCGCGGGGCCTTGGCTACACCTTC. The variable domain in full, with the rest retrieved from reference TRBV7-9 and TRBJ1-2, is DTGVSQNPRHKITKRGQNVTFRCDPISEHNRLYWYRQTLGQGPEFLTYFQNEAQLEKSRLLSDRFSAERPKGSFSTLEIQRTEQGDSAMYLCASSEAWARGLGYTFGSGTRLTVV.

This chain joins TRBV7-9 and TRBJ2-1, with a weak D call TRBD1 (5 bases). V lost 6 bases, J lost 0 bases, and 12 bases lay in between. Germline-derived CDR1 and CDR2 are SEHNR and FQNEAQ (reference sequence). This CDR3 has 15 amino acids. In DNA, the CDR3 is TGTGCCAGCAGTCGGACACAAAGCTCCTACAATGAGCAGTTCTTC. The encoded protein is CASSRTQSSYNEQFF.

This chain uses TRBV7-2 with TRBJ2-4; D possibly corresponds to TRBD2 (7 bases). Trimming shortened V by 5 bases and J by 4 bases, and 18 bases separated the two germline ends. Germline values: CDR1 SGHTA, CDR2 FQGNSA. CDR3 size: 16 residues. The CDR3 loop reads CASSATGGGGKNIQYF. CDR3 coding DNA: TGTGCCAGCAGCGCCACTGGGGGGGGCGGGAAAAACATTCAGTACTTC. The variable domain in full, completed from reference TRBV7-2 and TRBJ2-4, reads GAGVSQSPSNKVTEKGKDVELRCDPISGHTALYWYRQSLGQGLEFLIYFQGNSAPDKSGLPSDRFSAERTGGSVSTLTIQRTQQEDSAVYLCASSATGGGGKNIQYFGAGTRLSVL.